A single sample gave rise to the 10 T cell receptor beta chains below, sequenced in a study of tissue T cells after allogeneic stem cell transplantation. Clones were sequenced by immunoSEQ multiplex PCR, and TCRdb holds only the in-frame ones, with some missing. The sample comprises approximately 12,000 clones, 70% of which are singletons, and under 15% rests with the top ten. The sequenced sample was tissue from the right colon, obtained at autopsy. These receptors were collected from a woman aged 18-55 years with breast cancer.

As regards this clone: The sample carries other DNA sequences with the same CDR3. CDR3 in amino acids: CASSYELAGDEQYF. CDR3 DNA: TGTGCCAGCAGTTACGAGCTAGCGGGAGACGAGCAGTACTTC. The chain couples TRBV6-2 or TRBV6-3 to TRBJ2-7; TRBD2 aligns across 10 bases. The CDR3 runs to 14 residues. J was trimmed by 5 bases and V by 2 bases; bases with no gene match: 3. CDR1 MNHEY and CDR2 SVGEGT come from the germline V gene.

This rearrangement joins TRBV29-1 to TRBJ2-3; D is possibly TRBD2 (5 bases). The CDR3 sequence is 13 residues long. Germline CDR1 reads SQVTM; CDR2 reads ANQGSEA. V lost 8 bases and J lost 0, with 12 bases in between. This chain's CDR3 is CSSAATSTDTQYF. The CDR3 DNA is TGCAGCTCAGCGGCGACTAGCACAGATACGCAGTATTTT.

The rearrangement joins TRBV5-5 to TRBJ2-7; D is unclear. The CDR3 runs 14 residues. Trimming took off 2 bases at V and 6 bases at J, with 15 bases between the two ends. Germline values: CDR1 SGHKS, CDR2 YYEKEE (reference sequence). The CDR3 nucleotides are TGTGCCAGCAGCTTCCAGCCCTCTCTGGGCGAGCAGTACTTC. This sequence encodes CASSFQPSLGEQYF.

This clone was counted between two and nine times. V usage is TRBV15 and J usage is TRBJ1-5; no clear D gene. CDR1 and CDR2 from the germline V gene are LNHNV and YYDKDF (reference sequence). The V end lost 1 base, the J end lost 1 base, and 8 bases lay between the germline ends. The CDR3 sequence is 15 residues long. This CDR3 is CATSRGWQSNQPQHF. As DNA, the CDR3 is TGTGCCACCAGCAGAGGGTGGCAGAGCAATCAGCCCCAGCATTTT.

This clone showed up just a few times. In DNA, the CDR3 is TGTGCCTCCGGGGGTGGCGGGGAGCTGTTTTTT. Translation gives CASGGGGELFF. The chain joins TRBV7-9 to TRBJ2-2; D is perhaps TRBD2 (6 bases). The V and J ends lost 11 bases and 7 bases respectively, with 11 bases between them. This CDR3 is built from 11 residues. CDR1 SEHNR and CDR2 FQNEAQ come from the germline V gene (reference sequence).

This chain uses TRBV19 with TRBJ1-1, with TRBD1 as a possible D gene (6 bases). The CDR3 is 15 amino acids. V was trimmed by 3 bases and J by 0 bases, leaving 11 bases between them. Germline V lookup: CDR1 LNHDA, CDR2 SQIVND (reference sequence). The CDR3 region is CASSIGTFMNTEAFF. The CDR3, as DNA: TGTGCCAGTAGTATCGGGACATTCATGAACACTGAAGCTTTCTTT.

The V gene is TRBV19, the J gene TRBJ1-2; D perhaps matches TRBD1 (5 bases). V lost 2 bases, J lost 3 bases, and 19 bases lay in between. This CDR3 is built from 17 residues. Germline CDR1 reads LNHDA; CDR2 reads SQIVND (reference sequence). DNA of the CDR3: TGTGCCAGTAGTATAAATAACCTGGGCAGGGAGGACTATGGCTACACCTTC. This gives the protein CASSINNLGREDYGYTF.

The chain employs TRBV24-1 and TRBJ2-7, with D uncertain. V gave up 4 bases and J gave up 2 bases, with 11 bases separating them. This CDR3 region has 14 residues. Germline V gene sequence: CDR1 KGHDR, CDR2 SFDVKD. In DNA form, the CDR3 reads TGTGCCACCAGTGACCCCGACCGAGCCTACGAGCAGTACTTC. Its protein product is CATSDPDRAYEQYF.

V is TRBV10-3 and J is TRBJ1-1, with D perhaps matching TRBD1 (6 bases). Per germline, CDR1 ENHRY and CDR2 SYGVKD. The CDR3 runs to 15 residues. With 0 bases removed from V and 4 bases from J, the gap between germline ends came to 12 bases. CDR3 amino acids: CAISESNQGSTEAFF. Here the CDR3 DNA reads TGTGCCATCAGTGAGTCGAACCAGGGGAGCACTGAAGCTTTCTTT.

The chain couples TRBV30 to TRBJ2-2; no clear D gene. The CDR3 consists of 12 residues. V dropped 8 bases and J dropped 8 bases, with 15 bases sitting between them. CDR1 and CDR2 from the germline V gene are GTSNPN and SVGIG (reference sequence). The DNA of the CDR3 is TGTGCCCATGCACCCGGGCCGGGGGAGCTGTTTTTT. Protein: CAHAPGPGELFF.